Given below is one T cell receptor beta chain in context. Its antigen remains undetermined. Base quality data are lacking; no much larger clone is found one base away. This entry comes from a study of blood T cell repertoires in COVID-19 (TCRdb year 2020). Looking at the study overall: Collaborator samples came from the United States, Italy and Spain and covered acute and convalescent phases of COVID-19. The material from the prospective study consisted of cDNA or gDNA derived from T cells, B-cell-depleted T cells, or PBMCs. The dataset comprised deeply sampled blood TCRbeta repertoires from subjects exposed to, actively infected with, or recovered from COVID-19. The repertoires were made available in a free public database intended to serve as a resource for research on the immune response to SARS-CoV-2. The samples were drawn from the first 160 participants of the ongoing ImmuneRACE study and from 950 to 1,500 subjects provided by 6 global collaborators. A de-identified subject ID, COVID-19 status, age in years and sex were almost always included in the sample metadata. HLA class I and class II types, where available, came from metadata supplied by the sample provider rather than from assay-based typing. Study-wide findings and limitations: How much clinical and demographic metadata was included differed by source and by participant, and the metadata was provided uncurated.

One collaborating source in Seattle enrolled patients during active infection and followed them longitudinally through the course of disease. The collaborating institutions used their own protocols to collect whole blood in K2EDTA tubes. For TCRbeta analysis, collaborators shipped samples in one of three forms: frozen whole blood, isolated PBMCs, or DNA extracted from either of those sample types. The immunoSEQ Assay, a bias-controlled multiplex PCR, was used to amplify TCRbeta CDR3 regions from genomic DNA. Regarding the original processing steps: Nucleated cell counts per sample were estimated from amplification of reference gene primers within the assay. To quantify the absolute abundance of each unique TCRbeta CDR3 rearrangement, sequence reads were collapsed and filtered. For each sample, productive Simpson clonality was calculated as the square root of Simpson's diversity index across productive rearrangements. The clones in this table, taken by TCRdb from immuneACCESS, are in-frame only. Not every clone is retained; where verified, under half of the shortfall comes from an unresolved V gene, and the cause of the rest is unknown. V and J calls and clone size follow that table, whereas D and trimming were derived from the DNA. This sample comprises about 300,000 clones, 70% to 85% of them detected only once. The ten largest clones add up to about 1.6% of the sample.

Measured from the cysteine to the phenylalanine, the CDR3 is 15 residues long. Kept here is only the CDR3 DNA, which spans 45 bases and is read in frame from base 1. Trimming leaves V shorter by 3 bases and J shorter by 4 bases, with the junction holding 4 bases beyond the gene matches. Sequences SEHNR (CDR1) and FQNEAQ (CDR2) are obtained from the germline V gene (reference sequence). The sequenced sample was peripheral blood. The chain is encoded by TRBV7-9 joined to TRBJ1-4, and TRBD1 aligns with 8 junction nucleotides. This receptor was identified in a human donor with COVID-19, enrolled during active disease. The donor label of this sample is uncertain. CDR3 loop: CASSFDRGNNEKLFF. The DNA sequence follows: TGTGCCAGCAGCTTTGACAGGGGTAATAATGAAAAACTGTTTTTT.